The T cell receptor (beta chain) described here comes from a study of T cell repertoires in cytomegalovirus infection (dated by TCRdb to the late 2010s). With respect to the entire study: The peptide stimulations were aimed at well-studied HLA-B-restricted epitopes as well as recently identified HLA-C-restricted CMV epitopes, whose presentation resists viral immunomodulation. Donor HLA type was relevant to the analysis, as public TCR beta signatures indicated carriage of CMV infection together with the matching HLA type. Points the paper makes about the study in general: The ex vivo response was dominated by HLA-C-restricted CMV-specific TCR beta clonotypes, and the single most frequent clonotype in two of eight donors was supplied by these HLA-C-restricted clonotypes. Carriers of CMV infection plus the relevant HLA type were discriminated by the cumulative frequency of public TCR beta family members in the study cohort and in an independent 352-donor cohort.

Remarks on this clonotype: No antigen is known for it. No much larger clone is present one base from it, and per-base qualities are unavailable.

The CDR3 spans 18 residues, from the cysteine through the phenylalanine. The entry retains the CDR3 DNA only, 54 bases that are in frame from base 1. Trimming costs V 5 bases and J 2 bases, and their ends lie 22 bases apart. Reading the germline V gene (reference sequence) gives CDR1 MNHEY and CDR2 SMNVEV. The instrument was an Illumina HiSeq 1500. The public sequencing data were trimmed at Q25 with fastp and processed into clonotypes with MiXCR by TCRdb, which kept only in-frame beta chains. Rows are unified per CDR3 protein, each entry keeping the most common DNA and genes. The sample table holds under 350,000 distinct CDR3 sequences, of which approximately 22% were seen once. About 21% of the sample is in the top ten clones. Read against the paper, the sample's treatment or condition label means: in vitro stimulation with specific CMV peptide epitopes to enrich CMV-specific T cells.

Rearrangement joined TRBV27 to TRBJ1-3, with the D gene not clear enough to name. This TCR was recovered from a human donor in good health (CMV status not recorded). Some clones in this sample may be carry-over from other donors' samples. The sequenced sample was cultured PBMCs, obtained from culture after CMV antigen stimulation. The CDR3 region has the sequence CASSPTQILGSPGNTIYF. The bases read TGTGCCAGCAGTCCTACCCAGATCTTGGGGTCTCCTGGAAACACCATATATTTT.